This T cell receptor beta chain was observed in a study of CD8 T cells in ankylosing spondylitis. Comment on this clonotype: Its antigen is still unknown.

TCRdb itself ran the 5' RACE reads through MiXCR, one entry per CDR3 protein. The repertoire holds about 24,000 distinct CDR3 sequences, with 10% to 15% as singletons. Study findings and constraints: In ankylosing spondylitis patients, matched synovial fluid reportedly showed significant enrichment of disease-linked clones. Ankylosing spondylitis blood appeared to carry a characteristic TCR beta motif of several highly homologous variants.

Germline assignment: CDR1 MNHNY and CDR2 SVGAGI (reference sequence). The CDR3 contains 13 residues. Trimming left V 7 bases short and J 3 bases short, with 13 bases between. The receptor comes from a male donor with ankylosing spondylitis or in good health (not recorded which). The sample taken for sequencing was blood. V is TRBV6-6 and J is TRBJ2-7, with D perhaps matching TRBD1 (6 bases). CDR3 protein: CASKTGPDYEQYF. In DNA form, the CDR3 reads TGTGCCAGCAAAACAGGGCCCGACTACGAGCAGTACTTC.